This TCR beta chain was found in a study of cytomegalovirus exposure and HLA in healthy donors. Study-wide results and limits: Another analysis was done later, and it associated around 16,000 TCR beta sequences with HLA alleles at 0.05 false discovery rate. Reports indicate that TCR beta sequences accurately predicted the HLA-A and HLA-B alleles of most subjects. Rare sequences made up most TCRs, while some public TCRs were found in many donors.

As regards this clone: Its target is not known.

Germline V lookup: CDR1 LNHDA, CDR2 SQIVND (reference sequence). The CDR3 runs to 15 residues. V dropped 3 bases and J dropped 2; count of bases not matched to a gene: 1. Use of 60 Vbeta and 13 Jbeta primers characterized the PCR. Clones were read by immunoSEQ multiplex PCR, and TCRdb kept only the in-frame ones, dropping some. Of 100,000 to 150,000 clones in the sample, about 81% were seen once. Sequencing was done on a sample of PBMCs. The rearrangement joins TRBV19 to TRBJ2-7; 13 bases match TRBD2. This TCR came from a woman in her thirties or forties in good health and CMV-seropositive. The CDR3 bases are TGTGCCAGTAGTATGGGGACTAGCGGGACCTACGAGCAGTACTTC. It yields the protein CASSMGTSGTYEQYF. The full variable domain, in which reference TRBV19 and TRBJ2-7 provide the parts outside the CDR3, is DGGITQSPKYLFRKEGQNVTLSCEQNLNHDAMYWYRQDPGQGLRLIYYSQIVNDFQKGDIAEGYSVSREKKESFPLTVTSAQKNPTAFYLCASSMGTSGTYEQYFGPGTRLTVT.